The present TCR beta chain was sequenced within a study of cytomegalovirus exposure and HLA in healthy donors. CDR1 is MDHEN, CDR2 SYDVKM, per germline. Trimming took off 6 bases at V and 7 bases at J, with 12 bases between the two ends. CDR3 length equals 12 residues. A note on this clone: No antigen is known for it.

Whole-study findings and limits: Within an earlier analysis, most TCR beta V segments proved productive either about 87% or about 30% of the time. Cytomegalovirus-associated TCR beta chains were listed, numbering 150 to 200. According to a later analysis, donors in an Asian-associated ancestry cluster reportedly had fewer N-insertions than the approximately 670-donor mean.

PCR employed 60 Vbeta and 13 Jbeta primers. Original processing methods: An analysis that came later counted some 85 million unique TCR beta chains, approximately 9.9 million shared. Libraries were prepared by immunoSEQ multiplex PCR; TCRdb keeps only in-frame clonotypes and omits some of them. V and J calls and clone size follow that table, whereas D and trimming were derived from the DNA. The sample consists of about 160,000 clones, under 85% of them appearing once. Sequenced: PBMCs. The sequence was obtained from a man aged 50 to 59 in good health and CMV-seropositive. This chain links TRBV28 with TRBJ1-1; no firm D call. The CDR3 region has the DNA TGTGCCAGCAGCGTACAGCTGGGTGAAGCTTTCTTT. This translates into CASSVQLGEAFF.